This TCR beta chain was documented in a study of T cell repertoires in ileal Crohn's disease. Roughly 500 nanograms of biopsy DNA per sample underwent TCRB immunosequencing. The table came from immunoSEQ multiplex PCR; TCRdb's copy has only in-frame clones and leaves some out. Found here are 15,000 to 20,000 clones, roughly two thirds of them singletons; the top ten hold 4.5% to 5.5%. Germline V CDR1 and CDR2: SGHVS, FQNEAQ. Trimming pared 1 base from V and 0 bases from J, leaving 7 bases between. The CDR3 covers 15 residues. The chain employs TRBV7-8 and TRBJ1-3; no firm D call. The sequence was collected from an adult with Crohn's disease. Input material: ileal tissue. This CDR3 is CASSLDGSSGNTIYF. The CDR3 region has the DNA TGTGCCAGCAGCTTAGATGGCAGCTCTGGAAACACCATATATTTT.